These 30 T cell receptor beta chains were sequenced from one sample in a study of blood T cell repertoires in COVID-19. Profiling relied on immunoSEQ multiplex PCR, and the TCRdb table lists in-frame clones only, not all of them. The sample records 350,000 to 400,000 clones, approximately 89% being singletons. The sequenced sample consisted of PBMCs or T cells enriched from blood (not recorded which). The receptors shown here come from a woman in her 30s who had recovered from COVID-19.

V and J are TRBV7-2 and TRBJ2-3, with TRBD2 matching 9 bases. The germline V gene has CDR1 SGHTA and CDR2 FQGNSA. Germline trimming cut 1 base from V and 3 bases from J; bases unmatched to any gene: 2. The CDR3 is 15 amino acids. CDR3 in DNA: TGTGCCAGCAGCTTAGGGAGCGGGGGGACAGATACGCAGTATTTT. Translation: CASSLGSGGTDTQYF.

This clone was picked up a small number of times. The chain has TRBV7-2 and TRBJ1-3; D ambiguous. The CDR3 extends over 13 amino acids. V was clipped by 1 base and J by 6 bases, with 7 bases between them. The germline gives CDR1 SGHTA, CDR2 FQGNSA. The CDR3 here is CASSLGLANTIYF. CDR3 DNA sequence: TGTGCCAGCAGCTTAGGGCTCGCAAACACCATATATTTT.

The chain links TRBV6-6 to TRBJ2-7; no firm D call. V was cut by 2 bases and J by 0 bases, with 8 bases left in between. CDR1 and CDR2 (germline): MNHNY, SVGAGI (reference sequence). This CDR3 region has 14 residues. The CDR3 region is CASSYGQDSYEQYF. The CDR3 nucleotides are TGTGCCAGCAGTTACGGGCAGGACTCCTACGAGCAGTACTTC.

The V and J genes are TRBV19 and TRBJ1-4; D remains ambiguous. CDR3 length equals 15 residues. V was cut by 1 base and J by 0 bases, with 6 bases left in between. Germline CDR1 and CDR2: LNHDA and SQIVND (reference sequence). The CDR3 loop is CASSIVAATNEKLFF. The CDR3 DNA is TGTGCCAGTAGTATAGTGGCGGCAACTAATGAAAAACTGTTTTTT.

J is TRBJ2-3 and V is TRBV5-6, with 7 bases matching TRBD1. V lost 2 bases to trimming and J lost 6 bases; unmatched junction nucleotides: 9. CDR3 size: 15 residues. In germline, CDR1 is SGHDT, CDR2 YYEEEE. CDR3 sequence: CASSFEGAQTDTQYF. The CDR3 coding sequence is TGTGCCAGCAGCTTCGAGGGGGCCCAGACGGATACGCAGTATTTT.

The genes are TRBV18 and TRBJ2-2; 11 bases agree with TRBD2. V was clipped by 1 base and J by 5 bases; unmatched bases: 9. Germline CDR1 is KGHSH and CDR2 is LQKENI. The CDR3 is 18 residues long. CDR3 DNA sequence: TGTGCCAGCTCACCACTGGCTGGGACTAGCGGAGGGACCGGGGAGCTGTTTTTT. This encodes CASSPLAGTSGGTGELFF.

The chain couples TRBV12-3 or TRBV12-4 to TRBJ2-7, with D perhaps matching TRBD2 (7 bases). This CDR3 has 13 amino acids. V dropped 3 bases and J dropped 12 bases, with 18 bases sitting between them. DNA for the CDR3: TGTGCCAGCAGTTTCACAGGGACTAAGCATCTGTACTTC. The encoded protein is CASSFTGTKHLYF.

This clone was recorded a few times. This rearrangement joins TRBV20-1 to TRBJ2-7; maybe TRBD2 (7 bases). V was cut by 3 bases and J by 12 bases, with 15 bases left in between. This CDR3 region has 11 residues. Germline CDR1 reads DFQATT; CDR2 reads SNEGSKA (reference sequence). CDR3 region: CSASSGGRMYF. In DNA form, the CDR3 reads TGCAGTGCTAGTTCCGGGGGGCGCATGTACTTC.

The rearrangement joins TRBV27 to TRBJ1-2; 7 bases fit TRBD1. The CDR3 is 14 amino acids. V lost 6 bases, J lost 0 bases, and 4 bases stayed unmatched. The germline V gene has CDR1 MNHEY and CDR2 SMNVEV (reference sequence). CDR3 loop: CASSYRGTNYGYTF. As DNA, the CDR3 is TGTGCCAGCAGCTACAGGGGAACTAACTATGGCTACACCTTC.

The DNA for the CDR3 is TGTGCCAGCAGCTTAGCGCTCGAGGAGAAAAAACTGTTTTTT. It specifies CASSLALEEKKLFF. This chain joins TRBV7-9 and TRBJ1-4; D ambiguous. CDR1 is SEHNR, CDR2 FQNEAQ, per germline (reference sequence). The V and J ends lost 0 bases and 9 bases respectively, with 11 bases between them. The CDR3 consists of 14 residues.

This chain links TRBV12-5 with TRBJ2-3, with TRBD2 identical over 12 bases. V shed 1 base and J 6 bases; nucleotides not matched to a gene: 2. The CDR3 loop spans 15 amino acids. CDR1 is LGHNT and CDR2 is FRNRAP in the germline V gene. CDR3 protein: CASGLASGRADTQYF. As DNA, the CDR3 is TGTGCTAGTGGTTTGGCTAGCGGGAGGGCGGATACGCAGTATTTT.

CDR3 loop: CASSVGVNLWEKLFF. Here the CDR3 DNA reads TGTGCCAGCAGCGTAGGCGTAAATCTATGGGAAAAACTGTTTTTT. The J gene is TRBJ1-4, the V gene TRBV9, with D uncertain. The CDR3 has 15 amino acids. Germline V lookup: CDR1 SGDLS, CDR2 YYNGEE. The germline V and J ends were trimmed by 0 bases and 8 bases, with 14 bases remaining between them.

V usage is TRBV7-9 and J usage is TRBJ1-1, with D tentatively TRBD1 (6 bases). In germline, CDR1 is SEHNR, CDR2 FQNEAQ (reference sequence). The V and J ends lost 5 bases and 1 base respectively, with 11 bases between them. The CDR3 contains 14 residues. The CDR3 DNA reads as TGTGCCAGCAGCGATAAGACAGGGAACACTGAAGCTTTCTTT. Residues: CASSDKTGNTEAFF.

This rearrangement joins TRBV7-2 to TRBJ1-6, with 7 nucleotides matching TRBD1. Looked up from germline, CDR1 is SGHTA and CDR2 is FQGNSA. The CDR3 runs to 15 residues. V shed 1 base, J shed 6 bases, and the junction held 3 bases outside the gene matches. The CDR3 coding sequence is TGTGCCAGCAGCTTAGAGGGACAGCCTAATTCACCCCTCCACTTT. Translating gives CASSLEGQPNSPLHF.

This chain links TRBV2 with TRBJ1-2, with 12 bases matching TRBD1. The trim removed 7 bases at V and 0 bases at J, leaving 6 bases unmatched. The CDR3 loop spans 16 amino acids. Germline V lookup: CDR1 SNHLY, CDR2 FYNNEI. The CDR3 nucleotides are TGTGCCAGCACCGGGACAGGGGGCAAGGCTAACTATGGCTACACCTTC. This encodes CASTGTGGKANYGYTF.

DNA for the CDR3: TGTGCCAGCAGCTTCCAGGGTGGGGAGACCCAGTACTTC. Amino acids: CASSFQGGETQYF. This chain connects TRBV7-3 to TRBJ2-5, with D maybe TRBD1 (5 bases). Trimming left V 3 bases short and J 5 bases short, with 10 bases between. The CDR3 totals 13 residues. CDR1 and CDR2 (germline): SGHTA, FQGTGA.

The V and J genes are TRBV7-2 and TRBJ2-3; possibly TRBD2 for D (7 bases). Trimming removed 9 bases at V and 5 bases at J, with 12 bases between. In germline, CDR1 is SGHTA, CDR2 FQGNSA. This CDR3 spans 12 amino acids. CDR3 sequence: CARGGAGDTQYF. CDR3 nucleotides: TGTGCCAGGGGGGGGGCTGGAGATACGCAGTATTTT.

The chain links TRBV6-5 to TRBJ2-2; D remains unclear. The CDR3 length is 14 residues. Germline CDR1 MNHEY, CDR2 SVGAGI. The V and J ends lost 4 bases and 1 base respectively, with 7 bases between them. CDR3 residues: CASSLLLNTGELFF. The CDR3 coding sequence is TGTGCCAGCAGTTTGCTATTGAACACCGGGGAGCTGTTTTTT.

The rearrangement links TRBV4-3 to TRBJ1-1; a weak D match, TRBD1 (5 bases). From germline, CDR1 is LGHNA and CDR2 YSLEER. CDR3 length: 13 amino acids. The germline V and J ends were trimmed by 1 base and 2 bases, with 5 bases remaining between them. The CDR3 loop reads CASSQGTNTEAFF. CDR3 DNA: TGCGCCAGCAGCCAAGGGACAAACACTGAAGCTTTCTTT.

V usage is TRBV19 and J usage is TRBJ1-1, with unresolved D. The V gene's germline CDR1 is LNHDA and CDR2 SQIVND (reference sequence). With 5 bases removed from V and 4 bases from J, the gap between germline ends came to 11 bases. The CDR3 consists of 13 residues. The DNA of the CDR3 is TGTGCCAGTAGTCCGAAGAGTCGCACTGAAGCTTTCTTT. It is translated as CASSPKSRTEAFF.

CDR3 in amino acids: CATSGKTGLNGYTF. As DNA, the CDR3 is TGTGCCACCAGTGGGAAGACAGGGCTTAATGGCTACACCTTC. The V call is TRBV24-1, the J call TRBJ1-2; 7 bases are shared with TRBD1. Germline values: CDR1 KGHDR, CDR2 SFDVKD. CDR3 length: 14 amino acids. With V trimmed by 5 bases and J by 6 bases, 8 bases remained unmatched.

This chain joins TRBV24-1 and TRBJ2-7; tentative D call: TRBD1 (6 bases). Between the trimmed V and J ends, which lost 9 bases and 0 bases, there was a span of 11 bases. The CDR3 spans 13 residues. CDR1 is KGHDR, CDR2 SFDVKD, per germline. The CDR3 sequence is CATGGSSSYEQYF. DNA for the CDR3: TGTGCCACCGGGGGCTCGAGCTCCTACGAGCAGTACTTC.

The chain carries TRBV11-2 and TRBJ1-3; D is uncertain. CDR3 length: 13 residues. Trimming shortened V by 5 bases and J by 8 bases, and 13 bases separated the two germline ends. Germline assignment: CDR1 SGHAT and CDR2 FQNNGV. CDR3 bases: TGTGCCAGCAGCCCGCAAAACCTATACACCATATATTTT. Amino acid sequence: CASSPQNLYTIYF.

CDR3 coding DNA: TGCGCCAGCAGCCAAGACGGGGAGAACACTGAAGCTTTCTTT. It codes for CASSQDGENTEAFF. The chain joins TRBV4-1 to TRBJ1-1, with D uncertain. This CDR3 contains 14 residues. V lost 0 bases, J lost 1 base, and 6 bases lay in between. Germline V gene lookup returns CDR1 MGHRA and CDR2 YSYEKL.

The chain couples TRBV27 to TRBJ1-5; TRBD1 matches at 7 bases. V lost 5 bases to trimming and J lost 2 bases; unmatched junction nucleotides: 9. The V gene's germline CDR1 is MNHEY and CDR2 SMNVEV (reference sequence). The CDR3 length is 16 residues. The CDR3 nucleotides are TGTGCCAGCAGTACCCAGGGGGACGGGCGCAATCAGCCCCAGCATTTT. Translated, it gives CASSTQGDGRNQPQHF.

The rearrangement uses TRBV18 and TRBJ1-2, with 12 positions matching TRBD1. The CDR3 loop spans 19 amino acids. The V and J ends lost 3 bases and 4 bases, in that order; junction bases with no gene match: 15. The germline V gene has CDR1 KGHSH and CDR2 LQKENI. The chain's CDR3 is CASSPRSRDRGRFGYGYTF. The CDR3 region has the DNA TGTGCCAGCTCACCGCGCAGCCGGGACAGGGGGCGGTTCGGCTATGGCTACACCTTC.

This clone showed up just once. The chain is built from TRBV19 and TRBJ1-4; D unclear. Deletions cut 10 bases from V and 3 bases from J, with 15 bases between. This CDR3 has 14 residues. Germline values: CDR1 LNHDA, CDR2 SQIVND (reference sequence). The CDR3 loop is CATSASRANEKLFF. Written as DNA, the CDR3 is TGTGCCACCTCCGCGTCGAGGGCTAATGAAAAACTGTTTTTT.

The chain combines TRBV28 with TRBJ2-1; 13 nucleotides line up with TRBD2. The CDR3 runs to 14 residues. The germline CDR1 and CDR2 sequences are MDHEN and SYDVKM. Unmatched junction bases numbered 7, after V lost 5 bases and J lost 12 bases. In DNA, the CDR3 is TGTGCCAGCAGTGGACTAGCGGGAGCGAGGGGGCAGTTCTTC. This codes for CASSGLAGARGQFF.

This clone was seen once. The V and J genes are TRBV5-1 and TRBJ2-7; TRBD2 agrees at 13 bases. CDR3 length equals 14 residues. From germline, CDR1 is SGHRS and CDR2 YFSETQ. V was clipped by 3 bases and J by 6 bases; unmatched bases: 3. CDR3 sequence (DNA): TGCGCCAGCAGCTCTGGACTAGCGGGAGTCGAGCAGTACTTC. This codes for CASSSGLAGVEQYF. Together with reference TRBV5-1 and TRBJ2-7, the CDR3 gives the full variable domain: KAGVTQTPRYLIKTRGQQVTLSCSPISGHRSVSWYQQTPGQGLQFLFEYFSETQRNKGNFPGRFSGRQFSNSRSEMNVSTLELGDSALYLCASSSGLAGVEQYFGPGTRLTVT.

This chain connects TRBV2 to TRBJ2-7; D is perhaps TRBD2 (5 bases). V shed 6 bases and J shed 3 bases, with 9 bases lying between them. Per germline, CDR1 SNHLY and CDR2 FYNNEI. This CDR3 is built from 12 residues. The CDR3 protein is CASSRTGYEQYF. The CDR3 bases are TGTGCCAGCAGCCGGACTGGCTACGAGCAGTACTTC. The full variable domain, completed using reference TRBV2 and TRBJ2-7, is EPEVTQTPSHQVTQMGQEVILRCVPISNHLYFYWYRQILGQKVEFLVSFYNNEISEKSEIFDDQFSVERPDGSNFTLKIRSTKLEDSAMYFCASSRTGYEQYFGPGTRLTVT.